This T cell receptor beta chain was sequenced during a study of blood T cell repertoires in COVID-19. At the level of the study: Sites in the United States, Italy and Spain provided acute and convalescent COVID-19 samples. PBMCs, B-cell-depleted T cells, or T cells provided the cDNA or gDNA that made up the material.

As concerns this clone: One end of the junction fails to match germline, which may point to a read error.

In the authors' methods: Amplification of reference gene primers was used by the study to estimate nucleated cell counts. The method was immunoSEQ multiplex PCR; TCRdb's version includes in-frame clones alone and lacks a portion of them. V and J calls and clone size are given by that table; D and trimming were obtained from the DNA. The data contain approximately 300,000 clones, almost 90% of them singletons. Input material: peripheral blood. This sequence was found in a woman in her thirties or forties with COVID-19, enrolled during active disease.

CDR3 bases: TGTGCCAGCAGTTCCCAGGGTCTTCGGGAGGTTCGGCACTTC. Encoded protein: CASSSQGLREVRHF. This chain uses TRBV28 with TRBJ2-7; TRBD2 matches 7 bases. The length of the CDR3 is 14 residues. Germline V lookup: CDR1 MDHEN, CDR2 SYDVKM.